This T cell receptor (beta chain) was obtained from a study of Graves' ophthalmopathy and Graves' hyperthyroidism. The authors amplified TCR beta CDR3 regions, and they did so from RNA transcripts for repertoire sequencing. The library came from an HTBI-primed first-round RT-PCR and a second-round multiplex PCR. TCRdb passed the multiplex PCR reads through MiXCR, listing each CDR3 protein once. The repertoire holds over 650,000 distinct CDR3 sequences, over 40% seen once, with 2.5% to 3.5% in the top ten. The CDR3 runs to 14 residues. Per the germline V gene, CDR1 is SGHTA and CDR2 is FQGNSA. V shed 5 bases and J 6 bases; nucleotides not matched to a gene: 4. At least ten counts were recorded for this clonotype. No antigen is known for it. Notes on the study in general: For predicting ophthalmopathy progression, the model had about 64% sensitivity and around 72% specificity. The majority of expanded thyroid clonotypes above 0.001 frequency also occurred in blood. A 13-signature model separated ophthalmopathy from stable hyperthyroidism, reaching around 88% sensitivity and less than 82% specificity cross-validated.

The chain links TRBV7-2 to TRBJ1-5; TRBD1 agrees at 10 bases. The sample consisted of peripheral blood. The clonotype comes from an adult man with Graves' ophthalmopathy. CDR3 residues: CASSQTGGSQPQHF. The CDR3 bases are TGTGCCAGCAGCCAGACAGGGGGCAGTCAGCCCCAGCATTTT.